This TCR beta chain originates from a study of T cell responses to AZD1222 COVID-19 vaccine. Study-wide results and limits: White British donors predominated, females outnumbered males, and clonal diversity was possibly underestimated.

The assay was immunoSEQ multiplex PCR, and TCRdb's table has in-frame clones only and misses some. Found here are approximately 90,000 clones, approximately 89% of them singletons; the top ten hold over 2%. This clone was found once. Antigen specificity is unknown. V trimming: 2 bases; J trimming: 6 bases; junction bases outside the gene matches: 4. Germline-derived CDR1 and CDR2 are LGHNA and YNFKEQ. The CDR3 is made up of 14 amino acids. The receptor was derived from an adult in good health. This chain connects TRBV4-2 to TRBJ2-1; 7 bases are a match to TRBD2. Here the sequenced sample was peripheral blood, taken on day 0 of AZD1222 vaccination. The CDR3 region is CASSQREAGNEQFF. The CDR3 DNA is TGTGCCAGCAGCCAACGGGAGGCCGGCAATGAGCAGTTCTTC.